The TCR beta chain described here comes from a study of patients and donors after allogeneic stem cell transplantation. TCRdb re-analysed the RT-PCR reads in MiXCR, keeping a single row per CDR3 protein. Seen here are 920,000 or so distinct CDR3 sequences, about 20% observed once, and the top ten hold roughly 6.4%. Germline assignment: CDR1 SGHAT and CDR2 FQDESV (reference sequence). This CDR3 is 18 amino acids long. V was clipped by 6 bases and J by 0 bases; unmatched bases: 15. The sequenced sample consisted of blood, either unsorted or a sorted T cell fraction (not recorded which). The chain uses TRBV11-1 and TRBJ2-3; 7 bases fit TRBD2. The clonotype was recovered from a human donor who was either an allogeneic HSCT recipient or a stem cell or donor lymphocyte infusion donor (not recorded which). It is not recorded whose cells these are; they may come from a transplant donor. This chain's CDR3 is CASRAFRGVGTSTDTQYF. CDR3 coding DNA: TGTGCCAGCAGGGCCTTCCGGGGGGTCGGAACTAGCACAGATACGCAGTATTTT.